The 14 T cell receptor beta chains below were found in one sample sequenced in a study of blood T cell repertoires in COVID-19. TCRdb's copy holds only in-frame clones and misses some; the assay was immunoSEQ multiplex PCR. The profile shows under 250,000 clones, 83% of them singletons. Material for sequencing was peripheral blood. The receptors derive from a man between 50 and 59 years old with active or convalescent COVID-19.

The chain is built from TRBV5-1 and TRBJ2-5; weak D call: TRBD2 (5 bases). The V end lost 1 base, the J end lost 2 bases, and 9 bases lay between the germline ends. CDR1 is SGHRS and CDR2 is YFSETQ in the germline V gene. The CDR3 length is 14 residues. As DNA, the CDR3 is TGCGCCAGCAGCTTGCTAGCACAACAAGAGACCCAGTACTTC. Protein sequence: CASSLLAQQETQYF.

The chain carries TRBV6-5 and TRBJ1-1; the D is unclear. Germline-derived CDR1 and CDR2 are MNHEY and SVGAGI. Trimming shortened V by 2 bases and J by 6 bases, and 19 bases separated the two germline ends. The CDR3 is 16 residues long. CDR3 sequence: CASSYPRGSFLPEAFF. The CDR3 nucleotides read TGTGCCAGCAGTTACCCCCGAGGGAGTTTTTTGCCTGAAGCTTTCTTT.

V usage is TRBV19 and J usage is TRBJ1-5; weak D call: TRBD1 (5 bases). This CDR3 spans 13 amino acids. Germline V gives CDR1 LNHDA, CDR2 SQIVND (reference sequence). The V and J ends lost 5 bases and 7 bases respectively, with 12 bases between them. The CDR3 DNA reads as TGTGCCAGTAGTCCCCGGGGGGGACAGCCCCAGCATTTT. It translates to CASSPRGGQPQHF.

The genes are TRBV6-5 and TRBJ2-3; 7 bases are shared with TRBD1. The CDR3 has 15 residues. With V trimmed by 5 bases and J by 1 base, 6 bases remained unmatched. The germline V gene encodes CDR1 MNHEY and CDR2 SVGAGI. In nucleotides, the CDR3 is TGTGCCAGCAGTCCCCAGGGACAGCGCACAGATACGCAGTATTTT. Its protein product is CASSPQGQRTDTQYF.

This clone was counted once. V usage is TRBV10-3 and J usage is TRBJ1-5, with D possibly matching TRBD1 (6 bases). CDR1 and CDR2 from the germline V gene are ENHRY and SYGVKD. The CDR3 is made up of 15 amino acids. V was cut by 2 bases and J by 2 bases, with 10 bases left in between. For the CDR3, the DNA is TGTGCCATCAGTGAGACACAGGGCGGCAATCAGCCCCAGCATTTT. Translating gives CAISETQGGNQPQHF.

This chain uses TRBV2 with TRBJ2-1; TRBD2 matches 9 bases. J gave up 4 bases and V 4 bases, and 8 bases lay outside the gene matches. Germline V gene data show CDR1 as SNHLY and CDR2 as FYNNEI. This CDR3 region has 16 residues. The CDR3 DNA reads TGTGCCAGCAGTGCTCATCTAGCGGGGCTATACAATGAGCAGTTCTTC. Amino acids: CASSAHLAGLYNEQFF.

The chain uses TRBV10-3 and TRBJ1-5; the D gene is possibly TRBD1 (6 bases). The CDR3 runs to 13 residues. Germline CDR1 reads ENHRY; CDR2 reads SYGVKD. V was pared by 4 bases and J by 4 bases, with 8 bases between. The CDR3 loop is CAISGTENQPQHF. CDR3 sequence (DNA): TGTGCCATCAGTGGGACAGAGAATCAGCCCCAGCATTTT.

The chain employs TRBV19 and TRBJ2-7; 10 bases are shared with TRBD2. Germline V gives CDR1 LNHDA, CDR2 SQIVND (reference sequence). This CDR3 comprises 15 residues. Losses at the gene ends were 1 base for V and 7 bases for J; bases not matched to a gene: 7. This CDR3 reads CASSIVSSGRPEQYF. The CDR3 nucleotides are TGTGCCAGTAGTATAGTTAGTAGCGGGAGGCCGGAGCAGTACTTC.

This chain connects TRBV30 to TRBJ2-3; possible D gene TRBD2, 7 bases. CDR1 is GTSNPN and CDR2 is SVGIG in the germline V gene (reference sequence). The CDR3 totals 14 residues. The V end lost 3 bases, the J end lost 7 bases, and 17 bases lay between the germline ends. The CDR3 loop is CAWSLTGGRYTQYF. CDR3 nucleotides: TGTGCCTGGAGCCTAACGGGGGGCAGATATACGCAGTATTTT.

The V call is TRBV7-6, the J call TRBJ2-7; 7 nucleotides match TRBD1. V shed 5 bases, J shed 4 bases, and the junction held 8 bases outside the gene matches. Germline CDR1 reads SGHVS; CDR2 reads FNYEAQ. The CDR3 spans 14 residues. The CDR3 coding sequence is TGTGCCAGCAGCCCGGGGACAGATCCTTACGAGCAGTACTTC. Its translation is CASSPGTDPYEQYF.

This chain connects TRBV7-9 to TRBJ2-7, with TRBD2 identical over 11 bases. This CDR3 region has 19 residues. V was pared by 3 bases and J by 3 bases, with 16 bases of the junction left unmatched. Germline V CDR1 and CDR2: SEHNR, FQNEAQ (reference sequence). CDR3 bases: TGTGCCAGCAGCTTGCCCCTAGCGGGGGGAGAAGATTACCGCTACGAGCAGTACTTC. Its translation: CASSLPLAGGEDYRYEQYF.

This chain links TRBV6-6 with TRBJ2-1, with TRBD2 matching 11 bases. Germline loops: CDR1 MNHNY, CDR2 SVGAGI (reference sequence). After removal of 2 bases from V and 9 bases from J, the junction contained 6 bases not matched to a gene. This CDR3 is 15 amino acids long. For the CDR3, the DNA is TGTGCCAGCAGTTACGGGACTAGCGGTCGTATTGAGCAGTTCTTC. It translates to CASSYGTSGRIEQFF.

The V call is TRBV27, the J call TRBJ2-3; TRBD2 aligns across 9 bases. After removal of 5 bases from V and 6 bases from J, the junction contained 15 bases not matched to a gene. The CDR3 is 17 amino acids. CDR1 and CDR2 (germline): MNHEY, SMNVEV (reference sequence). The CDR3 loop reads CASSPTGGGAKGDTQYF. DNA of the CDR3: TGTGCCAGCAGTCCTACCGGCGGGGGGGCCAAGGGGGATACGCAGTATTTT.

A few counts support this clone. The V gene is TRBV5-6, the J gene TRBJ1-6; D is perhaps TRBD1 (6 bases). Germline CDR1 SGHDT, CDR2 YYEEEE. The CDR3 runs to 15 residues. V was pared by 4 bases and J by 8 bases, with 16 bases between. CDR3: CASSPRTVIHSPLHF. CDR3 DNA: TGTGCCAGCAGCCCGCGGACAGTGATACATTCACCCCTCCACTTT.